The 10 T cell receptor beta chains listed next were all sequenced from one sample in a study of T cell changes during pregnancy in multiple sclerosis. The protocol was immunoSEQ multiplex PCR, while the TCRdb copy is restricted to in-frame clones and leaves out a portion. The sample gives about 42,000 clones, roughly 80% of which show up once; approximately 0.64% is in the top ten. Sequenced material: CD4+ T cells from peripheral blood mononuclear cells, taken before pregnancy. The receptors stem from a female donor with multiple sclerosis, enrolled in a pregnancy study.

A remark on this clone: The sample holds other DNA sequences that translate to the same CDR3. The rearrangement uses TRBV4-2 and TRBJ1-2; 9 bases are a match to TRBD1. J gave up 6 bases and V 0 bases, and 2 bases lay outside the gene matches. Germline V gene lookup returns CDR1 LGHNA and CDR2 YNFKEQ. The CDR3 loop spans 14 amino acids. The CDR3 sequence is CASSQETGGNGYTF. DNA of the CDR3: TGTGCCAGCAGCCAAGAGACAGGGGGAAATGGCTACACCTTC.

V usage is TRBV12-5 and J usage is TRBJ2-6, with D possibly matching TRBD2 (6 bases). CDR3 length equals 14 residues. The germline V and J ends were trimmed by 6 bases and 5 bases, with 11 bases remaining between them. The germline V gene has CDR1 LGHNT and CDR2 FRNRAP. CDR3 coding DNA: TGTGCTAGTGGACGGACTACCTGGGCCAACGTCCTGACTTTC. It specifies CASGRTTWANVLTF.

The chain is built from TRBV5-1 and TRBJ2-3; TRBD2 is a possible D gene (6 bases). This CDR3 comprises 14 residues. The germline V and J ends were trimmed by 7 bases and 2 bases, with 14 bases remaining between them. The germline CDR1 and CDR2 sequences are SGHRS and YFSETQ. CDR3 amino acids: CASDQGGSTDTQYF. For the CDR3, the DNA is TGCGCCAGCGACCAGGGAGGATCCACAGATACGCAGTATTTT. The whole variable domain, filled in from reference TRBV5-1 and TRBJ2-3, reads KAGVTQTPRYLIKTRGQQVTLSCSPISGHRSVSWYQQTPGQGLQFLFEYFSETQRNKGNFPGRFSGRQFSNSRSEMNVSTLELGDSALYLCASDQGGSTDTQYFGPGTRLTVL.

The CDR3 spells CASSPGTSRFNEQFF. The CDR3 DNA is TGTGCCAGCTCACCTGGGACTAGTCGATTCAATGAGCAGTTCTTC. The chain employs TRBV18 and TRBJ2-1; 8 bases match TRBD2. V was pared by 3 bases and J by 6 bases, with 7 bases of the junction left unmatched. The length of the CDR3 is 15 residues. The germline gives CDR1 KGHSH, CDR2 LQKENI.

V is TRBV7-2 and J is TRBJ2-2; the match to TRBD1 covers 7 bases. Germline V CDR1 and CDR2: SGHTA, FQGNSA. This CDR3 region has 16 residues. Trimming removed 3 bases from V and 5 bases from J; junction bases left unmatched: 9. The CDR3 nucleotides read TGTGCCAGCAGCTTCAGTGGCGCAGGGGGAACCGGGGAGCTGTTTTTT. This codes for CASSFSGAGGTGELFF.

The chain couples TRBV9 to TRBJ2-3; D remains ambiguous. Between the trimmed V and J ends, which lost 4 bases and 4 bases, there was a span of 16 bases. This CDR3 is built from 15 residues. Per germline, CDR1 SGDLS and CDR2 YYNGEE. The CDR3 DNA sequence: TGTGCCAGCAGCCCCTTCGGCAGGTTACCAGATACGCAGTATTTT. Amino acid sequence: CASSPFGRLPDTQYF.

The chain joins TRBV18 to TRBJ2-6; 7 nucleotides match TRBD1. V lost 3 bases and J lost 3; bases outside the gene matches: 8. The CDR3 spans 17 residues. In germline, CDR1 is KGHSH, CDR2 LQKENI. CDR3 region: CASSPGQIGFGANVLTF. The DNA of the CDR3 is TGTGCCAGCTCACCGGGACAGATCGGGTTTGGGGCCAACGTCCTGACTTTC.

J is TRBJ1-1 and V is TRBV6-5; TRBD1 matches 8 bases. After removal of 2 bases from V and 1 base from J, the junction contained 3 bases not matched to a gene. The length of the CDR3 is 15 residues. Germline values: CDR1 MNHEY, CDR2 SVGAGI. As DNA, the CDR3 is TGTGCCAGCAGTTACCAGGGACAGGCGAACACTGAAGCTTTCTTT. It yields the protein CASSYQGQANTEAFF.

V and J are TRBV30 and TRBJ1-2, with D unclear. V lost 2 bases, J lost 8 bases, and 15 bases lay in between. Per germline, CDR1 GTSNPN and CDR2 SVGIG (reference sequence). This CDR3 region has 13 residues. CDR3 protein: CAWSSLRVRGYTF. Here the CDR3 DNA reads TGTGCCTGGAGTTCCTTACGGGTTAGGGGCTACACCTTC.

The chain is built from TRBV7-9 and TRBJ2-2; D is uncertain. The CDR3 spans 13 residues. Germline CDR1 is SEHNR and CDR2 is FQNEAQ (reference sequence). V lost 5 bases to trimming and J lost 5 bases, with 9 bases between them. The CDR3 loop reads CASSPRGTGELFF. CDR3 nucleotides: TGTGCCAGCAGCCCTCGAGGTACCGGGGAGCTGTTTTTT.